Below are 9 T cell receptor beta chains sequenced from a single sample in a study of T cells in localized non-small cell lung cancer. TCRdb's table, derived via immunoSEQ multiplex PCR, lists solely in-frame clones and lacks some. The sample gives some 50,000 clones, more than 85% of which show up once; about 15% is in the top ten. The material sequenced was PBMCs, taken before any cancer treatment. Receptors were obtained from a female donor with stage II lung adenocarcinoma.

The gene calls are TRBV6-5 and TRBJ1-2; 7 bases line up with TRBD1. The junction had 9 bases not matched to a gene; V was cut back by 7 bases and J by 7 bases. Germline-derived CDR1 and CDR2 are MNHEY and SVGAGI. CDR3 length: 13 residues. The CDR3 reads CASTADRSSGYTF. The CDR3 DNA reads TGTGCCAGCACCGCGGACAGGAGCAGTGGCTACACCTTC.

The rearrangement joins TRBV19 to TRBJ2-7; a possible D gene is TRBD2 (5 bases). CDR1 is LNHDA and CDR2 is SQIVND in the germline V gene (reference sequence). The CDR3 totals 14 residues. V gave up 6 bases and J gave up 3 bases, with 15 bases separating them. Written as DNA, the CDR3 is TGTGCCAGTAGACCTTCTCGGGGTATCTACGAGCAGTACTTC. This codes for CASRPSRGIYEQYF.

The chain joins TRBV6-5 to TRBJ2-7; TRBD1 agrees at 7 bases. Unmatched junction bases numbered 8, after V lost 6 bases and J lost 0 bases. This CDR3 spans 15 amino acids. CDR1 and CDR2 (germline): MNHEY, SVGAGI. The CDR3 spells CASRSTGTSSYEQYF. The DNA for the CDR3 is TGTGCCAGCAGATCGACAGGGACCAGCTCCTACGAGCAGTACTTC.

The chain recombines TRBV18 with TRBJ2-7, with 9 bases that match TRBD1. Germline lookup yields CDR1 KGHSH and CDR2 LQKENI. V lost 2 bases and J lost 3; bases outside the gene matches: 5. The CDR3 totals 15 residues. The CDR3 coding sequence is TGTGCCAGCTCACCAATCAGGACAGGGGTCTACGAGCAGTACTTC. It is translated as CASSPIRTGVYEQYF.

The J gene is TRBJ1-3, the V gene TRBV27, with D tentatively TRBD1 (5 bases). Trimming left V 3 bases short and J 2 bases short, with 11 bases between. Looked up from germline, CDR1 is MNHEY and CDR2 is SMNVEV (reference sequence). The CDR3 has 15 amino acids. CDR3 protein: CASSLGEGPGNTIYF. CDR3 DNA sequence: TGTGCCAGCAGTTTGGGGGAGGGTCCTGGAAACACCATATATTTT.

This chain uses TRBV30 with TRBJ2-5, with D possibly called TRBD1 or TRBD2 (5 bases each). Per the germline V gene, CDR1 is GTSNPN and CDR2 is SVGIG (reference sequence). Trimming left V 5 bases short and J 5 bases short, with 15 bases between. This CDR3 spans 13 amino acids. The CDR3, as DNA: TGTGCCTGGGAGGGACCAACACGGGAGACCCAGTACTTC. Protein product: CAWEGPTRETQYF.

CDR3 in amino acids: CAISEPTGTERGYTF. As DNA, the CDR3 is TGTGCCATCAGTGAGCCAACAGGGACAGAACGGGGCTACACCTTC. The chain has TRBV10-3 and TRBJ1-2; 7 nucleotides match TRBD1. This CDR3 has 15 amino acids. CDR1 ENHRY and CDR2 SYGVKD come from the germline V gene. Trimming removed 2 bases from V and 8 bases from J; junction bases left unmatched: 11.

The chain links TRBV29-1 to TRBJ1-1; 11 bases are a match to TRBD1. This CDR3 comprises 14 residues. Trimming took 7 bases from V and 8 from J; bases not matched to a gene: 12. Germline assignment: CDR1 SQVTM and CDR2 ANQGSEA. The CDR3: CSAGQGAREMEAFF. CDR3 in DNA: TGCAGCGCCGGACAGGGGGCAAGGGAAATGGAAGCTTTCTTT.

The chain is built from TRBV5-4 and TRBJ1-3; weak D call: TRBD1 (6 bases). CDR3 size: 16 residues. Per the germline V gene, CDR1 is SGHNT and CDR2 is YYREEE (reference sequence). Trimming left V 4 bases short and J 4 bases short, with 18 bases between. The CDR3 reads CASSGPGTLSGNTIYF. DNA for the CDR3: TGTGCCAGCAGCGGACCCGGGACACTATCCGGAAACACCATATATTTT.